The rows below give T cell receptor beta chains drawn from one sample of a study of T cell responses to AZD1222 COVID-19 vaccine. TCRdb's copy holds only in-frame clones and misses some; the assay was immunoSEQ multiplex PCR. There are 150,000 or so clones in the sample; 80% to 95% occur only once, and approximately 1.3% lies in the top ten. The material was peripheral blood, obtained 28 days after the second AZD1222 dose. The receptors come from an adult who received the AZD1222 COVID-19 vaccine. Each CDR3 is given with its conserved first and last residue. A D gene is named only where the DNA matches it firmly. The size entry is marked missing in some rows and otherwise reads once, few, many or a size class.

J	V	D	size	CDR3	DNA
TRBJ2-7	TRBV6-5	TRBD1	-	CASSYAGTAYEQYF	TGTGCCAGCAGTTATGCCGGGACAGCCTACGAGCAGTACTTC
TRBJ2-6	TRBV7-9	-	-	CASSLARVRDSSGANVLTF	TGTGCCAGCAGCTTAGCCCGAGTGAGGGATAGCTCTGGGGCCAACGTCCTGACTTTC
TRBJ2-2	TRBV7-9	TRBD1	-	CASSDTPGTGVKNTGELFF	TGTGCCAGCAGCGACACTCCCGGGACAGGGGTAAAGAACACCGGGGAGCTGTTTTTT
TRBJ2-7	TRBV5-5	-	-	CASSRGTDFYEQYF	TGTGCCAGCAGCCGCGGGACAGATTTCTACGAGCAGTACTTC
TRBJ1-6	TRBV3-1/TRBV3-2	-	-	CASSQDIGNNSPLHF	TGTGCCAGCAGCCAAGATATCGGAAATAATTCACCCCTCCACTTT
TRBJ1-2	TRBV28	-	-	CASRDLPGQRYYGYTF	TGTGCCAGCAGGGACCTGCCGGGACAACGGTACTATGGCTACACCTTC
TRBJ1-1	TRBV6-6	-	-	CASSYFPGDTEAFF	TGTGCCAGCAGTTACTTTCCCGGGGACACTGAAGCTTTCTTT
TRBJ1-4	TRBV4-3	-	-	CASSQGNIGRGEKLFF	TGCGCCAGCAGCCAAGGAAATATTGGCCGGGGCGAAAAACTGTTTTTT
TRBJ1-5	TRBV5-5	TRBD1	-	CASSLGPGPQGGQPQHF	TGTGCCAGCAGCTTGGGTCCAGGGCCTCAGGGGGGGCAGCCCCAGCATTTT
TRBJ2-7	TRBV6-5	-	-	CASGHQRADEQYF	TGTGCCAGCGGACATCAAAGGGCAGACGAGCAGTACTTC
TRBJ1-2	TRBV7-9	-	once	CASRDGNTNYGYTF	TGTGCCAGCCGGGACGGAAACACTAACTATGGCTACACCTTC
TRBJ2-4	TRBV7-6	-	-	CASSLAGGGGTKNIQYF	TGTGCCAGCAGCTTAGCAGGGGGTGGGGGAACCAAAAACATTCAGTACTTC
TRBJ2-1	TRBV9	TRBD2	few	CASSSTAGGSGNEQFF	TGTGCCAGCAGCTCGACCGCGGGGGGGTCTGGCAATGAGCAGTTCTTC
TRBJ1-3	TRBV29-1	-	-	CSVEDLTRDDFGNTIYF	TGCAGCGTTGAAGACCTGACACGGGATGATTTTGGAAACACCATATATTTT
TRBJ1-5	TRBV21-1	-	-	CASSKAASNQPQHF	TGTGCCAGCAGCAAAGCCGCTAGCAATCAGCCCCAGCATTTT
TRBJ1-2	TRBV12-3/TRBV12-4	-	-	CASRTDSYYGYTF	TGTGCCAGCAGGACTGACAGCTACTATGGCTACACCTTC
TRBJ1-2	TRBV25-1	-	-	CASSEGGGYGYTF	TGTGCCAGCAGTGAGGGGGGCGGCTATGGCTACACCTTC
TRBJ1-2	TRBV13	-	-	CASSLETYYGYTF	TGTGCCAGCAGCTTAGAGACGTACTATGGCTACACCTTC
TRBJ2-7	TRBV6-5	-	-	CASSPYGTQTYEQYF	TGTGCCAGCAGCCCCTACGGGACACAGACCTACGAGCAGTACTTC
TRBJ1-3	TRBV28	-	-	CASTVSGNTIYF	TGTGCCAGTACAGTCTCTGGAAACACCATATATTTT
TRBJ1-4	TRBV19	-	-	CASSAPPSSGLTNEKLFF	TGTGCCAGTAGTGCGCCCCCGTCGTCGGGGTTAACTAATGAAAAACTGTTTTTT
TRBJ1-1	TRBV4-3	-	-	CASSQEGRLNTEAFF	TGCGCCAGCAGCCAAGAGGGCAGGCTGAACACTGAAGCTTTCTTT
TRBJ2-5	TRBV5-1	TRBD2	-	CASSFFGGALETQYF	TGCGCCAGCAGCTTTTTCGGGGGGGCCTTGGAGACCCAGTACTTC
TRBJ1-1	TRBV20-1	-	-	CSASYNTEAFF	TGCAGTGCTAGCTATAACACTGAAGCTTTCTTT
TRBJ1-4	TRBV2	-	-	CASSEGGQVTNEKLFF	TGTGCCAGCAGTGAAGGTGGGCAGGTTACTAATGAAAAACTGTTTTTT